What follows describes a single T cell receptor beta chain. These data belong to a study of CD8 T cells in Susac syndrome. Reverse transcription of about 0.5 to 1 ug RNA was carried out with random hexamers. One entry per CDR3 protein, called by TCRdb with MiXCR from the immunoSEQ multiplex PCR reads. The data contain more than 200,000 distinct CDR3 sequences, about 94% of them seen just once; the ten biggest clones take up approximately 0.13%. The CDR3 spans 14 residues. The trim removed 1 base at V and 2 bases at J, leaving 2 bases unmatched. Germline V gene data show CDR1 as SGHDT and CDR2 as YYEEEE. The multiple sclerosis controls, all treatment-naive patients, had relapsing-remitting disease that was stable or active.

The chain carries TRBV5-6 and TRBJ1-2, with 7 bases matching TRBD1. This receptor was identified in a human donor with multiple sclerosis. The sequencing sample was made of CD8+ T cells from PBMCs. The CDR3 loop reads CASSLLQGNYGYTF. Here the CDR3 DNA reads TGTGCCAGCAGCTTGTTACAGGGGAACTATGGCTACACCTTC.